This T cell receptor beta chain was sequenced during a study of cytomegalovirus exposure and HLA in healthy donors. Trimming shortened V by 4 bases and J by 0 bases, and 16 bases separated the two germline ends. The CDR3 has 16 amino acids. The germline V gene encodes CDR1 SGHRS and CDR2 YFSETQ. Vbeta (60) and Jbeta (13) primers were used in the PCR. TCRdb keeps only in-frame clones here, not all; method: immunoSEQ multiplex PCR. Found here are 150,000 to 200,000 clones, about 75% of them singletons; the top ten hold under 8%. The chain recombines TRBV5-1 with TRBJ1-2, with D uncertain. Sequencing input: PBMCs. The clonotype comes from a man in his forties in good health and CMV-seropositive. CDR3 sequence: CASSVSGGMTNYGYTF. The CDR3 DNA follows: TGCGCCAGCAGCGTATCGGGAGGTATGACTAACTATGGCTACACCTTC.